The subject of this entry is one T cell receptor (beta chain). Antigen: not known. A much larger clone differs from this one at a single base, so this may be a read error. This specimen comes from a study of T cells in Graves' hyperthyroidism and ophthalmopathy. This CDR3 contains 11 residues. The V and J ends lost 5 bases and 4 bases respectively, with 6 bases between them. Germline CDR1 reads MDHEN; CDR2 reads SYDVKM. Amplification yielded TCR beta CDR3 regions, with RNA transcripts as the source. With the HTBI primer set, the TCR CDR3 went through a first round of RT-PCR. Each CDR3 protein gets one entry after TCRdb re-called the multiplex PCR reads with MiXCR. The table has 450,000 to 600,000 distinct CDR3 sequences, 12% to 15% seen once. General study results and limits: Ophthalmopathy cases were set apart from stable hyperthyroidism by a 13 V-J model.

In making diagnoses, clinical symptoms, serum thyroxine and TRAb, thyroid ultrasound and orbital computed tomography were all used. Isolation of PBMCs was performed on around 9.4 ml fresh peripheral blood. The genes are TRBV28 and TRBJ2-7, with D unresolved. Material for sequencing was blood. This receptor was obtained from a middle-aged woman with Graves' hyperthyroidism. Here the CDR3 DNA reads TGTGCCAGCAGTATGCAATACGAGCAGTACTTC. It is translated as CASSMQYEQYF. The variable domain in full, completed from reference TRBV28 and TRBJ2-7, reads DVKVTQSSRYLVKRTGEKVFLECVQDMDHENMFWYRQDPGLGLRLIYFSYDVKMKEKGDIPEGYSVSREKKERFSLILESASTNQTSMYLCASSMQYEQYFGPGTRLTVT.